This entry lists 32 T cell receptor beta chains sequenced from one sample in a study of neurological immune-mediated disorders. Time point meaning: longitudinal time-point 3. TCRdb reprocessed the 5' RACE reads via MiXCR and lists one record per CDR3 protein. The sample contains more than 75,000 distinct CDR3 sequences, 3.5% to 4.5% of which appear only once. Sequenced input: PBMCs. All receptors come from a woman aged 55-70 years with multiple sclerosis.

This clonotype was seen at least ten times. The gene calls are TRBV12-3 or TRBV12-4 and TRBJ2-1, with a possible D match to TRBD2 (6 bases). The CDR3 consists of 17 residues. The V end lost 6 bases, the J end lost 1 base, and 19 bases lay between the germline ends. The CDR3 reads CASSPRGGAISYNEQFF. CDR3 in DNA: TGTGCCAGCAGCCCGCGGGGCGGGGCGATATCCTACAATGAGCAGTTCTTC.

This clonotype was counted many times. This chain links TRBV2 with TRBJ2-7, with D unclear. V was cut by 8 bases and J by 4 bases, with 9 bases left in between. Germline CDR1 reads SNHLY; CDR2 reads FYNNEI. This CDR3 contains 11 residues. CDR3 coding DNA: TGTGCCAGCCTGGTGAGGTACGAGCAGTACTTC. Residues: CASLVRYEQYF.

The sample holds many counts of this clonotype. This chain joins TRBV5-1 and TRBJ1-1; 9 nucleotides match TRBD1. This CDR3 region has 13 residues. The germline CDR1 and CDR2 sequences are SGHRS and YFSETQ. V shed 4 bases and J 6 bases; nucleotides not matched to a gene: 4. The DNA for the CDR3 is TGCGCCAGCAGCCCAGGGACAGGGCCTGAAGCTTTCTTT. Protein: CASSPGTGPEAFF.

The table lists this clonotype with many counts. The chain recombines TRBV18 with TRBJ2-3, with TRBD2 identical over 15 bases. Germline V lookup: CDR1 KGHSH, CDR2 LQKENI. The CDR3 consists of 16 residues. V was clipped by 3 bases and J by 5 bases; unmatched bases: 3. DNA of the CDR3: TGTGCCAGCTCACCCCCGGGACTAGCGGGGGGAGATACGCAGTATTTT. Translation: CASSPPGLAGGDTQYF.

This clonotype was detected ten times or more. The rearrangement joins TRBV6-5 to TRBJ2-7; no clear D gene. Between the trimmed V and J ends, which lost 5 bases and 2 bases, there was a span of 16 bases. Germline V CDR1 and CDR2: MNHEY, SVGAGI. The CDR3 contains 15 residues. The CDR3 here is CASSKNRPGPYEQYF. The CDR3 nucleotides read TGTGCCAGCAGTAAAAACCGGCCTGGGCCCTACGAGCAGTACTTC.

This clonotype was observed at least ten times. The chain recombines TRBV7-8 with TRBJ1-1; no reliable D call. The CDR3 covers 11 residues. The ends were cut back, 1 base at V and 7 bases at J, with 4 bases in the middle. From germline, CDR1 is SGHVS and CDR2 FQNEAQ. The CDR3 bases are TGTGCCAGCAGCTTAGGGTTTGAAGCTTTCTTT. It yields the protein CASSLGFEAFF.

This clonotype was counted at least ten times. The chain joins TRBV20-1 to TRBJ2-7; 7 bases agree with TRBD1. Germline CDR1 is DFQATT and CDR2 is SNEGSKA (reference sequence). This CDR3 spans 12 amino acids. V lost 5 bases and J lost 2; bases outside the gene matches: 3. CDR3 coding DNA: TGCAGTGCTCCGACAGGGCCCTACGAGCAGTACTTC. This sequence encodes CSAPTGPYEQYF.

Ten or more counts support this clonotype. The chain is built from TRBV7-8 and TRBJ2-7, with 11 bases fitting TRBD1. This CDR3 region has 17 residues. V was clipped by 5 bases and J by 4 bases; unmatched bases: 13. Germline V gene data show CDR1 as SGHVS and CDR2 as FQNEAQ. The CDR3 loop reads CASSPPLRTGGLYEQYF. The CDR3 DNA reads as TGTGCCAGCAGCCCTCCCCTCCGGACAGGGGGCTTATACGAGCAGTACTTC.

The table lists this clonotype with many counts. This rearrangement joins TRBV2 to TRBJ2-7; D perhaps matches TRBD1 (5 bases). Germline V gene data show CDR1 as SNHLY and CDR2 as FYNNEI. The CDR3 sequence is 12 residues long. Trimming shortened V by 5 bases and J by 1 base, and 6 bases separated the two germline ends. CDR3 coding DNA: TGTGCCAGCAGTCGACAGTCCTACGAGCAGTACTTC. Translating gives CASSRQSYEQYF.

This clonotype has ten or more counts. This chain connects TRBV20-1 to TRBJ2-2; possibly TRBD2 for D (6 bases). The CDR3 is 13 residues long. Trimming pared 7 bases from V and 4 bases from J, leaving 13 bases between. CDR1 is DFQATT, CDR2 SNEGSKA, per germline (reference sequence). The CDR3 nucleotides read TGCAGTGTTGGAGGGATGCGCACCGGGGAGCTGTTTTTT. Protein: CSVGGMRTGELFF.

This clonotype has a count of ten or more. The chain uses TRBV20-1 and TRBJ2-3; 8 nucleotides line up with TRBD2. Trimming took 3 bases from V and 2 from J; bases not matched to a gene: 4. The germline CDR1 and CDR2 sequences are DFQATT and SNEGSKA (reference sequence). The CDR3 is made up of 14 amino acids. CDR3 nucleotides: TGCAGTGCTAGTTTAGCGGGGTCCACAGATACGCAGTATTTT. Its translation: CSASLAGSTDTQYF.

This clonotype has a count of ten or more. This chain uses TRBV7-6 with TRBJ2-2, with D hard to call. The CDR3 totals 13 residues. Trimming removed 8 bases from V and 1 base from J, with 8 bases in between. CDR1 and CDR2 (germline): SGHVS, FNYEAQ. CDR3 region: CASGPGNTGELFF. The DNA for the CDR3 is TGTGCCAGCGGCCCGGGGAACACCGGGGAGCTGTTTTTT.

This clonotype was seen many times. The CDR3 spells CASSPLAGEETQYF. The CDR3 region has the DNA TGCGCCAGCAGCCCCTTAGCGGGGGAAGAGACCCAGTACTTC. The chain carries TRBV5-1 and TRBJ2-5; 9 nucleotides line up with TRBD2. CDR3 length: 14 amino acids. CDR1 is SGHRS, CDR2 YFSETQ, per germline. J lost 3 bases, V lost 4 bases, and 4 bases had no gene match.

This clonotype has a count of ten or more. This chain joins TRBV7-2 and TRBJ1-1; the D gene is possibly TRBD1 (5 bases). The CDR3 loop spans 16 amino acids. Trimming took off 6 bases at V and 4 bases at J, with 21 bases between the two ends. Germline loops: CDR1 SGHTA, CDR2 FQGNSA. CDR3 DNA: TGTGCCAGCAGTAGGGGACGTATGTGGTCGGGCACTGAAGCTTTCTTT. Translated, it gives CASSRGRMWSGTEAFF.

This clonotype was seen many times. This chain uses TRBV27 with TRBJ1-5; no firm D call. V was clipped by 5 bases and J by 4 bases, with 12 bases between them. Germline V gives CDR1 MNHEY, CDR2 SMNVEV (reference sequence). The CDR3 runs to 14 residues. The CDR3: CASSPLLGNQPQHF. CDR3 DNA: TGTGCCAGCAGTCCTCTATTAGGGAATCAGCCCCAGCATTTT.

This clonotype occurred many times. The chain recombines TRBV12-3 or TRBV12-4 with TRBJ2-7; D may correspond to TRBD1 or TRBD2 (5 bases each). V gave up 3 bases and J gave up 7 bases, with 10 bases separating them. The CDR3 covers 12 residues. CDR3 sequence reads: CASSFGTGEQYF. The CDR3 DNA sequence: TGTGCCAGCAGTTTCGGGACGGGTGAGCAGTACTTC.

This clonotype was detected a few times. The chain combines TRBV7-9 with TRBJ1-3; D is uncertain. The ends were cut back, 0 bases at V and 1 base at J, with 13 bases in the middle. The CDR3 loop spans 17 amino acids. Germline V lookup: CDR1 SEHNR, CDR2 FQNEAQ (reference sequence). CDR3 amino acids: CASSLARAGVSGNTIYF. The DNA of the CDR3 is TGTGCCAGCAGCTTAGCACGCGCAGGCGTATCTGGAAACACCATATATTTT.

This clonotype was detected ten times or more. The chain couples TRBV2 to TRBJ2-3; TRBD1 aligns across 7 bases. The CDR3 has 14 residues. Germline trimming cut 7 bases from V and 1 base from J; bases unmatched to any gene: 5. Germline V lookup: CDR1 SNHLY, CDR2 FYNNEI. In nucleotides, the CDR3 is TGTGCCAGCATGGCCGGGACAGGCACAGATACGCAGTATTTT. Residues: CASMAGTGTDTQYF.

This clonotype showed up many times. This chain uses TRBV20-1 with TRBJ2-4, with 7 bases aligning to TRBD2. V lost 0 bases to trimming and J lost 12 bases; unmatched junction nucleotides: 8. CDR3 length equals 13 residues. The germline V gene has CDR1 DFQATT and CDR2 SNEGSKA (reference sequence). Written as DNA, the CDR3 is TGCAGTGCTAGAGAGGAGCTGGGGGGGGGTCAGTACTTC. It codes for CSAREELGGGQYF.

This clonotype was recorded many times. The chain joins TRBV5-1 to TRBJ2-2; D gene uncertain. The CDR3 length is 13 residues. CDR1 and CDR2 from the germline V gene are SGHRS and YFSETQ. Trimming took 6 bases from V and 5 from J, leaving 11 bases between them. CDR3: CASTLVGTGELFF. DNA of the CDR3: TGCGCCAGCACCCTCGTGGGGACCGGGGAGCTGTTTTTT. Complete variable domain (other parts from reference TRBV5-1 and TRBJ2-2): KAGVTQTPRYLIKTRGQQVTLSCSPISGHRSVSWYQQTPGQGLQFLFEYFSETQRNKGNFPGRFSGRQFSNSRSEMNVSTLELGDSALYLCASTLVGTGELFFGEGSRLTVL.

The table lists this clonotype with many counts. The rearrangement links TRBV14 to TRBJ1-5; TRBD1 might be the D (5 bases). The CDR3 extends over 15 amino acids. Germline values: CDR1 SGHDN, CDR2 FVKESK. V was shortened by 7 bases and J by 6 bases, with 19 bases between the two germline ends. CDR3 in DNA: TGTGCCAGCAAAGATGGCTCCGGCGGGGGTCAGCCCCAGCATTTT. It codes for CASKDGSGGGQPQHF.

The sample holds many counts of this clonotype. This chain connects TRBV29-1 to TRBJ2-5, with D perhaps TRBD2 (6 bases). V was shortened by 4 bases and J by 3 bases, with 6 bases between the two germline ends. There are 11 residues in the CDR3. Germline loops: CDR1 SQVTM, CDR2 ANQGSEA. The CDR3 reads CSVGGEETQYF. CDR3 DNA: TGCAGCGTTGGGGGGGAAGAGACCCAGTACTTC.

This clonotype was recorded many times. The chain employs TRBV27 and TRBJ2-5; perhaps TRBD2 as D (5 bases). The CDR3 loop spans 14 amino acids. The V gene lost 3 bases and the J gene lost 1 base, with 9 bases spanning the gap. Germline lookup yields CDR1 MNHEY and CDR2 SMNVEV (reference sequence). The CDR3 nucleotides read TGTGCCAGCAGTTTTGGCGGGTCCCAAGAGACCCAGTACTTC. This encodes CASSFGGSQETQYF.

This clonotype was counted at least ten times. The V call is TRBV5-1, the J call TRBJ2-1; D not resolved. The germline V gene has CDR1 SGHRS and CDR2 YFSETQ. The CDR3 length is 14 residues. With 0 bases removed from V and 4 bases from J, the gap between germline ends came to 8 bases. The CDR3 spells CASSLASDYNEQFF. As DNA, the CDR3 is TGCGCCAGCAGCTTGGCCTCAGATTACAATGAGCAGTTCTTC.

Within the sample, this clonotype is medium-sized. The chain has TRBV28 and TRBJ1-5, with D tentatively TRBD1 (5 bases). The V end was cut by 5 bases, the J end by 3 bases, with 11 bases between. CDR3 length equals 14 residues. The V gene's germline CDR1 is MDHEN and CDR2 SYDVKM. The chain's CDR3 is CASSTGTYNQPQHF. CDR3 bases: TGTGCCAGCAGTACGGGGACTTACAATCAGCCCCAGCATTTT.

In its sample, this clonotype was seen many times. The V gene is TRBV3-1, the J gene TRBJ2-6; TRBD1 matches 10 bases. V was pared by 4 bases and J by 2 bases, with 5 bases of the junction left unmatched. The CDR3 loop spans 17 amino acids. Germline-derived CDR1 and CDR2 are LGHDT and YNNKEL (reference sequence). The CDR3 spells CASSPTGTGAGANVLTF. The CDR3 DNA sequence: TGTGCCAGCAGCCCCACTGGGACAGGGGCTGGGGCCAACGTCCTGACTTTC.

This chain links TRBV28 with TRBJ2-4; 7 nucleotides align to TRBD1. Germline lookup yields CDR1 MDHEN and CDR2 SYDVKM. The junction had 16 bases not matched to a gene; V was cut back by 6 bases and J by 8 bases. This CDR3 has 16 amino acids. The CDR3 spells CASRVRTGVLEDIQYF. CDR3 coding DNA: TGTGCCAGCAGGGTTAGGACAGGTGTGTTAGAAGACATTCAGTACTTC. The full variable domain, with the rest looked up from reference TRBV28 and TRBJ2-4, is DVKVTQSSRYLVKRTGEKVFLECVQDMDHENMFWYRQDPGLGLRLIYFSYDVKMKEKGDIPEGYSVSREKKERFSLILESASTNQTSMYLCASRVRTGVLEDIQYFGAGTRLSVL.

The table lists this clonotype with many counts. The chain combines TRBV19 with TRBJ2-6; D unresolved. The CDR3 is made up of 12 amino acids. The V gene's germline CDR1 is LNHDA and CDR2 SQIVND (reference sequence). Trimming removed 10 bases at V and 1 base at J, with 5 bases between. CDR3 in DNA: TGTGCCACCGCATCTGGGGCCAACGTCCTGACTTTC. Its protein is CATASGANVLTF.

This clonotype was seen many times. The rearrangement uses TRBV9 and TRBJ2-3, with no clear D. The CDR3 length is 15 residues. Germline V CDR1 and CDR2: SGDLS, YYNGEE. The V and J ends lost 1 base and 2 bases respectively, with 11 bases between them. This chain's CDR3 is CASSVYDLDTDTQYF. CDR3 DNA sequence: TGTGCCAGCAGCGTATATGACCTGGACACAGATACGCAGTATTTT.

Many counts were recorded for this clonotype. The chain joins TRBV7-9 to TRBJ2-5; D gene uncertain. Trimming removed 2 bases at V and 1 base at J, with 8 bases between. Per germline, CDR1 SEHNR and CDR2 FQNEAQ (reference sequence). CDR3 length: 14 residues. The CDR3 reads CASSLNTVQETQYF. In DNA form, the CDR3 reads TGTGCCAGCAGCTTAAACACGGTCCAAGAGACCCAGTACTTC.

This clonotype has a count of ten or more. CDR3 coding DNA: TGTGCCAGCAGCGGTTGGGGGGGGAACTATGGCTACACCTTC. Protein product: CASSGWGGNYGYTF. The chain couples TRBV27 to TRBJ1-2; D may be TRBD1 (5 bases). This CDR3 spans 14 amino acids. V was shortened by 6 bases and J by 2 bases, with 13 bases between the two germline ends. Germline V gene sequence: CDR1 MNHEY, CDR2 SMNVEV (reference sequence).

This clonotype was seen just once. The chain uses TRBV21-1 and TRBJ1-6. TRBV21-1 is designated a pseudogene. This CDR3 contains 14 residues. The CDR3 DNA reads TGTGCCAGTAGGCGGGGTTCATCTTCTTGGCCCCCCCACTTT. Translating gives CASRRGSSSWPPHF.